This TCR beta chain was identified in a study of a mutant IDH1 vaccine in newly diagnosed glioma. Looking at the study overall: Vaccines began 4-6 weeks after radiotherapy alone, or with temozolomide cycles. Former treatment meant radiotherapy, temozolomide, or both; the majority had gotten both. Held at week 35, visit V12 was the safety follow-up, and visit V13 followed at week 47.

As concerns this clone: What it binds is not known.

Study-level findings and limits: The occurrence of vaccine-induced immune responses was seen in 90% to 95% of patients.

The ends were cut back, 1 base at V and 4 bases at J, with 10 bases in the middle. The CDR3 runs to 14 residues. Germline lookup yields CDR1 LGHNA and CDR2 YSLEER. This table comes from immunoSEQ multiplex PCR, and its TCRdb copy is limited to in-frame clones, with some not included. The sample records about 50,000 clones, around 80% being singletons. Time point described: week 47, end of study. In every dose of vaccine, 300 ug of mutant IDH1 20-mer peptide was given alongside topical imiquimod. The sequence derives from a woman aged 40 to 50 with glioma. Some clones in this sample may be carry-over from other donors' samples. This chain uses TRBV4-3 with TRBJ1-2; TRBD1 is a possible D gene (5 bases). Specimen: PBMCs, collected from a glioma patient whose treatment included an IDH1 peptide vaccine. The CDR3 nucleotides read TGCGCCAGCAGCCAAGTAGGGGACGGCTATGGCTACACCTTC. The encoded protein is CASSQVGDGYGYTF.